These 9 T cell receptor beta chains came from one sample sequenced in a study. TCRdb reanalysed the RT-PCR reads using MiXCR and keeps one entry per CDR3 protein. The data contain more than 550,000 distinct CDR3 sequences, 13% to 15% of them singletons. The sequenced sample was memory CD4+ T cells from blood. All receptors come from a female donor in good health, serving as a healthy control.

This clonotype has more than one count but fewer than ten. The rearrangement joins TRBV7-2 to TRBJ2-7, with 8 positions matching TRBD2. The CDR3 contains 16 residues. CDR1 and CDR2 from the germline V gene are SGHTA and FQGNSA. Trimming at V came to 2 bases and at J to 2 bases, leaving 8 bases not matched to a gene. The CDR3 region has the DNA TGTGCCAGCAGCTTACACGGGGGGGCCGTTACCTACGAGCAGTACTTC. Protein product: CASSLHGGAVTYEQYF.

In this sample, this clonotype turned up a few times. The chain employs TRBV20-1 and TRBJ1-5; D is ambiguous. The CDR3 has 18 residues. The germline V gene encodes CDR1 DFQATT and CDR2 SNEGSKA (reference sequence). The V gene lost 1 base and the J gene lost 2 bases, with 21 bases spanning the gap. The CDR3 reads CSARVSTSGRVGNQPQHF. The DNA for the CDR3 is TGCAGTGCTAGAGTTTCCACCTCTGGGAGGGTTGGCAATCAGCCCCAGCATTTT.

This clonotype showed up many times. V usage is TRBV7-9 and J usage is TRBJ1-6; tentatively, D is TRBD1 (5 bases). V lost 6 bases and J 0 bases, leaving 9 bases between the germline ends. The CDR3 is 15 residues long. CDR1 is SEHNR and CDR2 is FQNEAQ in the germline V gene (reference sequence). This chain's CDR3 is CASSSGSSYNSPLHF. CDR3 DNA: TGTGCCAGCAGTTCAGGGAGCTCCTATAATTCACCCCTCCACTTT.

This clonotype has more than one count but fewer than ten. The V call is TRBV28, the J call TRBJ1-5; 7 bases are shared with TRBD1. Germline V gene data show CDR1 as MDHEN and CDR2 as SYDVKM. With 8 bases clipped from V and 3 bases from J, the junction kept 4 bases outside the gene matches. The CDR3 runs 13 residues. DNA for the CDR3: TGTGCCAGCCTGGGACAGCTCAATCAGCCCCAGCATTTT. Residues: CASLGQLNQPQHF.

The chain couples TRBV5-1 to TRBJ1-2, with 12 positions matching TRBD1. Germline lookup yields CDR1 SGHRS and CDR2 YFSETQ. The length of the CDR3 is 15 residues. After removal of 2 bases from V and 8 bases from J, the junction contained 7 bases not matched to a gene. This CDR3 reads CASSLPGQGAEGYTF. CDR3 coding DNA: TGCGCCAGCAGCTTACCGGGACAGGGGGCAGAGGGCTACACCTTC. The complete variable domain, with remaining parts taken from reference TRBV5-1 and TRBJ1-2, reads KAGVTQTPRYLIKTRGQQVTLSCSPISGHRSVSWYQQTPGQGLQFLFEYFSETQRNKGNFPGRFSGRQFSNSRSEMNVSTLELGDSALYLCASSLPGQGAEGYTFGSGTRLTVV.

This clonotype was found a few times. This chain uses TRBV6-2 or TRBV6-3 with TRBJ2-5; 8 bases align to TRBD2. CDR1 and CDR2 from the germline V gene are MNHEY and SVGEGT. The CDR3 runs to 13 residues. After removal of 4 bases from V and 5 bases from J, the junction contained 3 bases not matched to a gene. CDR3 nucleotide sequence: TGTGCCAGCAGTTGGACTAGCAGGGAGACCCAGTACTTC. Encoded protein: CASSWTSRETQYF.

V is TRBV6-2 or TRBV6-3 and J is TRBJ2-3, with D tentatively TRBD2 (6 bases). This CDR3 is 16 amino acids long. Trimming took 5 bases from V and 9 from J, leaving 24 bases between them. The germline gives CDR1 MNHEY, CDR2 SVGEGT. The DNA of the CDR3 is TGTGCCAGCAGTCCCGGACTACAACGGGATATAGAAACGCAGTATTTT. Translating it yields CASSPGLQRDIETQYF.

A few counts support this clonotype. The V call is TRBV24-1, the J call TRBJ1-5; 9 bases fit TRBD1. Germline-derived CDR1 and CDR2 are KGHDR and SFDVKD. CDR3 length equals 16 residues. V was pared by 3 bases and J by 9 bases, with 11 bases of the junction left unmatched. CDR3 DNA: TGTGCCACCAGTGATGGACAGGGGACCTCGGGTAGGCCCCAGCATTTT. Amino acid sequence: CATSDGQGTSGRPQHF.

This clonotype was found a few times. The rearrangement uses TRBV7-3 and TRBJ2-2, with unresolved D. CDR3 length: 12 amino acids. Per germline, CDR1 SGHTA and CDR2 FQGTGA. With 5 bases removed from V and 8 bases from J, the gap between germline ends came to 9 bases. The CDR3 sequence is CASSTTAGELFF. The CDR3 bases are TGTGCCAGCAGCACGACGGCGGGGGAGCTGTTTTTT.